The entry below describes one T cell receptor beta chain. This sample was included in a study of blood T cell repertoires in COVID-19. Study-wide background: The origin of the acute and convalescent COVID-19 samples was the United States, Italy and Spain. Sources were T cells, B-cell-depleted T cells, or PBMCs; the material itself was cDNA or gDNA.

Enrolled during active infection, Seattle patients were then followed longitudinally. This CDR3 spans 15 amino acids. Germline assignment: CDR1 MRHNA and CDR2 SNTAGT. V lost 4 bases to trimming and J lost 8 bases; unmatched junction nucleotides: 10. In the authors' workflow: Nucleated cell number was recorded as an estimate derived from reference gene primer amplification. The method was immunoSEQ multiplex PCR; TCRdb's version includes in-frame clones alone and lacks a portion of them. The V and J calls and clone size were taken over from that table, and D and trimming were inferred from the DNA. The data contain roughly 210,000 clones, roughly 80% of them singletons.

Sequencing used peripheral blood. The chain joins TRBV6-4 to TRBJ1-4; 7 bases are a match to TRBD1. This sequence originates from an elderly woman with COVID-19, enrolled during active disease. The CDR3 DNA is TGTGCCAGCAGTGCAGGGGGACGTTACGGGGAAAAACTGTTTTTT. Translated: CASSAGGRYGEKLFF.